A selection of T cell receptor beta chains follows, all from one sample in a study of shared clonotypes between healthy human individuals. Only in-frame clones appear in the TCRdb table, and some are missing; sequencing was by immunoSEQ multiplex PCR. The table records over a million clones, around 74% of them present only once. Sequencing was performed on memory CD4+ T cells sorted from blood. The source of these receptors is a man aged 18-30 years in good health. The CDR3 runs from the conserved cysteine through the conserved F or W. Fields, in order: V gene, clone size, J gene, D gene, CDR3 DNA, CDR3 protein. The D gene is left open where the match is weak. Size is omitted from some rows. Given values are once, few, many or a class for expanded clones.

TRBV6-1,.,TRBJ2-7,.,TGTGCCAGCACCCTACAGGGCCCCTACGAGCAGTACTTC,CASTLQGPYEQYF
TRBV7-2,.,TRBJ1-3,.,TGTGCCAGCAGCATTGGACCGGCCTCTGGAAACACCATATATTTT,CASSIGPASGNTIYF
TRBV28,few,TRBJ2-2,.,TGTGCCAGCAGTTTTAGGCAGTACACCGGGGAGCTGTTTTTT,CASSFRQYTGELFF
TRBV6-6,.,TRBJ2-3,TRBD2,TGTGCCAGCCGGGACTGGGACTACACAGATACGCAGTATTTT,CASRDWDYTDTQYF
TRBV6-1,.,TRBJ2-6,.,TGTGCCAGCAGTGACCGGTCCGTGTCCCTCTCTGGGGCCAACGTCCTGACTTTC,CASSDRSVSLSGANVLTF
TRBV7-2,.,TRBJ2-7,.,TGTGCCAGCAGCCTACAAGGACAGCCCCGCGACTTC,CASSLQGQPRDF
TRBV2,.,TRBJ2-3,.,TGTGCCAGCAGAGAAGGGGTTGAAGATACGCAGTATTTT,CASREGVEDTQYF
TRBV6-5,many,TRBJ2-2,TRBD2,TGTGCCAGCAACCAGGCAGCGGGGGGGCCCTGGGAGCTGTTTTTT,CASNQAAGGPWELFF
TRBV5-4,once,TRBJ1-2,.,TGTGCCAGCAGCCCGGGGCAGGCTCTCTATGGCTACACCTTC,CASSPGQALYGYTF
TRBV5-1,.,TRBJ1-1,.,TGCGCCAGCAGCTTGGATGGGGGGAACACTGAAGCTTTCTTT,CASSLDGGNTEAFF
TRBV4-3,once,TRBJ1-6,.,TGCGCCAGCAGCCAAGATGGGGGGGTTAAGTATTCACCCCTCCACTTT,CASSQDGGVKYSPLHF
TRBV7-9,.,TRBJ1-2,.,TGTGCCAGCAACTTCAAAGACTCTGGCTACACCTTC,CASNFKDSGYTF
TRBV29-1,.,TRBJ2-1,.,TGCAGCGCTAGGGACACCAGGAATGAGCAGTTCTTC,CSARDTRNEQFF
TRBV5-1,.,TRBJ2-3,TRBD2,TGCGCCAGCAGTCCGGGACTAGCGGGTTTGGCAGATACGCAGTATTTT,CASSPGLAGLADTQYF
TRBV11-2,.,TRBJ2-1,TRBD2,TGTGCCAGCAGCTTCCTAGCGGGGACGAATGAGCAGTTCTTC,CASSFLAGTNEQFF
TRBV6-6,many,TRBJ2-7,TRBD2,TGTGCCAGCAGTTACTTGAGCGGGAAGTCCTACGAGCAGTACTTC,CASSYLSGKSYEQYF
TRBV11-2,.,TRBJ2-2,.,TGTGCCAGCAGCTTGAAGGGGGGCACCGGGGAGCTGTTTTTT,CASSLKGGTGELFF
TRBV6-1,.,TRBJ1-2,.,TGTGCCAGCACTAACCCCGGGGCCGAATTCTATGGCTACACCTTC,CASTNPGAEFYGYTF
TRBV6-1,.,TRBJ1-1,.,TGTGCCAGCAGTGCCCAACAGATGAACACTGAAGCTTTCTTT,CASSAQQMNTEAFF
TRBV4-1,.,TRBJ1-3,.,TGCGCCAGCAGCCAAGAGGGGCCAAACACCATATATTTT,CASSQEGPNTIYF
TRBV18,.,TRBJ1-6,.,TGTGCCAGCTCTCTTAGCTCCTATAATTCACCCCTCCACTTT,CASSLSSYNSPLHF
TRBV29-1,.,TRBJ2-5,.,TGCAGCGTTGAAGGGCTCCCCGGAGAGACCCAGTACTTC,CSVEGLPGETQYF
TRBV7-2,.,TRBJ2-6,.,TGTGCCAGCAGCTTACAGATTTCTGGGGCCAACGTCCTGACTTTC,CASSLQISGANVLTF
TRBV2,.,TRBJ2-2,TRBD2,TGTGCCAGCAGGGGGACTAGCGGGGACACCGGGGAGCTGTTTTTT,CASRGTSGDTGELFF
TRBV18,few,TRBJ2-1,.,TGTGCCAGCTCACCACGGGTTGAGCAGTTCTTC,CASSPRVEQFF
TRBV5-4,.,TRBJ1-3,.,TGTGCCAGCAGCTTGGCTTCCGGGGGCGGAAACACCATATATTTT,CASSLASGGGNTIYF
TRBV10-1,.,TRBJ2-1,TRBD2,TGCGCCAGCAGTCCTAGCGGGAGCTACAATGAGCAGTTCTTC,CASSPSGSYNEQFF
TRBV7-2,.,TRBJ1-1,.,TGTGCCAGCAGTTTAAGGTGGGACACTGAAGCTTTCTTT,CASSLRWDTEAFF
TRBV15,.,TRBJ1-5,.,TGTGCCACCAGCAGAGATGGGGTGGTGGGCAATCAGCCCCAGCATTTT,CATSRDGVVGNQPQHF
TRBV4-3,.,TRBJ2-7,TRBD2,TGCGCCAGCAGTCTACACAGCCTCACTAGCGGGACCTTCTACGAGCAGTACTTC,CASSLHSLTSGTFYEQYF
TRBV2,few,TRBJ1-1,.,TGTGCCAGCAGCGTTAACCCCAACAGCATGGGCGCTGAAGCTTTCTTT,CASSVNPNSMGAEAFF
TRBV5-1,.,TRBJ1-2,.,TGCGCCAGCAGCTTGTCGGCCCTAAATGGCTACACCTTC,CASSLSALNGYTF
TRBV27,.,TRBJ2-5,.,TGTGCCAGCAGTTCCCGTTGGCTGGGGGAGACCCAGTACTTC,CASSSRWLGETQYF
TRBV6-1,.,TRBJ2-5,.,TGTGCCAGCAGTGAAGGGGGGAGGGGGCAGGAGACCCAGTACTTC,CASSEGGRGQETQYF
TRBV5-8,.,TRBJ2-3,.,TGTGCCAGCAGCTTGGATTTCGTAACGGGGGCAGATACGCAGTATTTT,CASSLDFVTGADTQYF
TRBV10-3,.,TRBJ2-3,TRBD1,TGTGCCATCAGTGAGGTGACAGGGGGCGATACGCAGTATTTT,CAISEVTGGDTQYF
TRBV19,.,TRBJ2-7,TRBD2,TGTGCCAGTAGTATTCTAGCGGGGGGTCCCTACGAGCAGTACTTC,CASSILAGGPYEQYF
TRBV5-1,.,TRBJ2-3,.,TGCGCCAGCAGCTTGGCGGCGGGGAAGACAGATACGCAGTATTTT,CASSLAAGKTDTQYF
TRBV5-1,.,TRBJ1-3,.,TGCGCCAGCAGCTTGATTTTCGGGTCTGGAAACACCATATATTTT,CASSLIFGSGNTIYF
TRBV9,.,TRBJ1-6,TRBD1,TGTGCCAGCAGCGTCTCACCGGGACAGATACTTTCACCCCTCCACTTT,CASSVSPGQILSPLHF
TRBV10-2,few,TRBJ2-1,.,TGCGCCAGCAGGGAGAGTTCTAGGGCCCTTGAGAATGAGCAGTTCTTC,CASRESSRALENEQFF
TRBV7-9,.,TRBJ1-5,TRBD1,TGTGCCAGCAGCCTCGACAGGGACGCCTTCAGCAATCAGCCCCAGCATTTT,CASSLDRDAFSNQPQHF
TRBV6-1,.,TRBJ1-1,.,TGTGCCAGCAGTGAATCCCGCACTGAAGCTTTCTTT,CASSESRTEAFF
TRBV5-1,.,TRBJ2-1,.,TGCGCCAGCAGCTCGGGACCGGGGGATATTAATGAGCAGTTCTTC,CASSSGPGDINEQFF
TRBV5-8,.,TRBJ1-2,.,TGTGCCAGCAGCTTAGGGTCCAACGTCGGCTATGGCTACACCTTC,CASSLGSNVGYGYTF
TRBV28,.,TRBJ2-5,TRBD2,TGTGCCAGCAGTTTGGGCGCGGGGGTGGAGACCCAGTACTTC,CASSLGAGVETQYF
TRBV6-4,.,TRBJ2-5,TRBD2,TGTGCCAGCAGTGCCCACAACCCTGGCGGGAGTGACGAGACCCAGTACTTC,CASSAHNPGGSDETQYF
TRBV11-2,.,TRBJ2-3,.,TGTGCCAGCAGCCTCCGCCCCGGGGGCACAGATACGCAGTATTTT,CASSLRPGGTDTQYF
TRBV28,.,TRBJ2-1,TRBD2,TGTGCCACCCTCGGGTGGGGCGGGGGGAACAATGAGCAGTTCTTC,CATLGWGGGNNEQFF
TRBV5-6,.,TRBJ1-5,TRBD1,TGTGCCAGCAGCTTGGGCAGGGGGTTTAGCAATCAGCCCCAGCATTTT,CASSLGRGFSNQPQHF